One and the same sample provided the 27 T cell receptor beta chains below, sequenced in a study of graft-versus-host responses after intestinal transplantation. Their target antigens are unknown. This table comes from immunoSEQ multiplex PCR, and its TCRdb copy is limited to in-frame clones, with some not included. The sample consists of over 80,000 clones, roughly 89% of them appearing once. Material: unstimulated CD4+ T cells sorted from spleen or lymph node cells, obtained before transplant. The receptors derive from a human donor who was the organ donor for an intestinal transplant.

In DNA form, the CDR3 reads TGTGCCAGCAGTTTGGGGGGACCACGCCACAATGAGCAGTTCTTC. Protein product: CASSLGGPRHNEQFF. The chain has TRBV27 and TRBJ2-1; perhaps TRBD2 as D (6 bases). The germline CDR1 and CDR2 sequences are MNHEY and SMNVEV (reference sequence). The CDR3 is made up of 15 amino acids. The ends were cut back, 3 bases at V and 5 bases at J, with 14 bases in the middle.

The chain combines TRBV10-3 with TRBJ2-3; 15 nucleotides match TRBD2. V dropped 8 bases and J dropped 6; count of bases not matched to a gene: 3. In germline, CDR1 is ENHRY, CDR2 SYGVKD. The CDR3 totals 14 residues. This CDR3 reads CAIGTSGGLDTQYF. In nucleotides, the CDR3 is TGTGCCATCGGGACTAGCGGGGGGCTGGATACGCAGTATTTT.

The chain recombines TRBV9 with TRBJ1-2; TRBD1 matches 7 bases. The CDR3 contains 14 residues. Germline trimming cut 5 bases from V and 0 bases from J; bases unmatched to any gene: 4. CDR1 and CDR2 from the germline V gene are SGDLS and YYNGEE. The CDR3 loop reads CASSTTGSNYGYTF. The CDR3 coding sequence is TGTGCCAGCAGTACGACAGGGTCTAACTATGGCTACACCTTC. Together with reference TRBV9 and TRBJ1-2, the CDR3 gives the full variable domain: DSGVTQTPKHLITATGQRVTLRCSPRSGDLSVYWYQQSLDQGLQFLIQYYNGEERAKGNILERFSAQQFPDLHSELNLSSLELGDSALYFCASSTTGSNYGYTFGSGTRLTVV.

This clone was observed a single time. V and J are TRBV4-2 and TRBJ2-3; 12 bases fit TRBD2. The ends lost 0 bases at V and 4 bases at J; junction bases unmatched: 2. Germline assignment: CDR1 LGHNA and CDR2 YNFKEQ. The CDR3 runs 16 residues. The CDR3 bases are TGTGCCAGCAGCCAAGATCCTAGCGGGGGGGCAGATACGCAGTATTTT. Amino acids: CASSQDPSGGADTQYF.

The chain carries TRBV9 and TRBJ2-3; D is ambiguous. The germline V gene encodes CDR1 SGDLS and CDR2 YYNGEE. The CDR3 is 14 amino acids. V lost 0 bases to trimming and J lost 1 base, with 6 bases between them. CDR3 bases: TGTGCCAGCAGCGTAGATCGGGGCACAGATACGCAGTATTTT. It codes for CASSVDRGTDTQYF.

The count of this clone is one. The CDR3, as DNA: TGCGCCAGCAGCTCAAGACCGACAGGGGACTACGAGCAGTACTTC. It codes for CASSSRPTGDYEQYF. The rearrangement joins TRBV5-1 to TRBJ2-7, with 8 bases lining up with TRBD1. Germline V CDR1 and CDR2: SGHRS, YFSETQ. Trimming took 3 bases from V and 3 from J; bases not matched to a gene: 8. This CDR3 has 15 amino acids.

The chain combines TRBV7-7 with TRBJ2-2; TRBD2 agrees at 9 bases. CDR1 and CDR2 from the germline V gene are SSHAT and FNYEAQ (reference sequence). The CDR3 extends over 14 amino acids. The CDR3, as DNA: TGTGCTATCCATCGCGGGGGGGCGCCCGGGGAGCTGTTTTTT. Its translation: CAIHRGGAPGELFF.

This clone was found a few times. The chain employs TRBV7-2 and TRBJ2-7; 11 positions agree with TRBD1. The germline gives CDR1 SGHTA, CDR2 FQGNSA. The trim removed 3 bases at V and 7 bases at J, leaving 5 bases unmatched. This CDR3 has 14 amino acids. The CDR3 sequence is CASSLTDRGREQYF. The CDR3, as DNA: TGTGCCAGCAGCTTGACGGACAGGGGGCGAGAGCAGTACTTC.

The chain recombines TRBV18 with TRBJ1-1; D gene ambiguous. V was trimmed by 0 bases and J by 0 bases, leaving 8 bases between them. Germline loops: CDR1 KGHSH, CDR2 LQKENI. The CDR3 runs 15 residues. The DNA for the CDR3 is TGTGCCAGCTCACCACCCCACAGCTTGAACACTGAAGCTTTCTTT. This codes for CASSPPHSLNTEAFF.

This clone is a singleton in its sample. The chain uses TRBV4-2 and TRBJ2-7, with D unclear. With 4 bases removed from V and 0 bases from J, the gap between germline ends came to 10 bases. Germline CDR1 is LGHNA and CDR2 is YNFKEQ. The CDR3 consists of 14 residues. The CDR3 sequence is CASSRLGSSYEQYF. The CDR3 DNA is TGTGCCAGCAGCCGCCTCGGTAGCTCCTACGAGCAGTACTTC.

The chain employs TRBV19 and TRBJ2-5; 12 bases are a match to TRBD2. CDR3 size: 18 residues. V was pared by 3 bases and J by 4 bases, with 12 bases of the junction left unmatched. Germline V gene lookup returns CDR1 LNHDA and CDR2 SQIVND (reference sequence). The DNA for the CDR3 is TGTGCCAGTAGTATCACTAGCGGGGGGCGTTTTGGGCGAGAGACCCAGTACTTC. It specifies CASSITSGGRFGRETQYF.

The gene calls are TRBV30 and TRBJ1-2; D gene unclear. The length of the CDR3 is 14 residues. Trimming cost V 0 bases and J 9 bases, with 17 bases left between them. Germline loops: CDR1 GTSNPN, CDR2 SVGIG (reference sequence). CDR3 sequence (DNA): TGTGCCTGGAGTGTACTCCACGGGTTTCTTAGCTACACCTTC. Amino acid sequence: CAWSVLHGFLSYTF.

This chain uses TRBV19 with TRBJ2-2, with D unclear. The CDR3 has 14 residues. V dropped 7 bases and J dropped 6 bases, with 15 bases sitting between them. Germline CDR1 is LNHDA and CDR2 is SQIVND (reference sequence). The CDR3 region is CASTRSSWAGELFF. CDR3 DNA sequence: TGTGCCAGTACTAGAAGCTCGTGGGCCGGGGAGCTGTTTTTT.

This rearrangement joins TRBV9 to TRBJ2-1, with TRBD2 matching over 9 bases. Germline values: CDR1 SGDLS, CDR2 YYNGEE. The CDR3 spans 17 residues. CDR3 sequence reads: CPFLIAGATRSYNEQFF. The CDR3 coding sequence is TGTCCATTCCTAATAGCGGGGGCCACCCGCTCCTACAATGAGCAGTTCTTC. The variable domain in full, completed from reference TRBV9 and TRBJ2-1, reads DSGVTQTPKHLITATGQRVTLRCSPRSGDLSVYWYQQSLDQGLQFLIQYYNGEERAKGNILERFSAQQFPDLHSELNLSSLELGDSALYFCPFLIAGATRSYNEQFFGPGTRLTVL.

The gene calls are TRBV7-8 and TRBJ1-5; TRBD1 matches 8 bases. From germline, CDR1 is SGHVS and CDR2 FQNEAQ. The V gene end was trimmed by 3 bases and the J gene end by 5 bases; junction bases not matched to a gene: 3. This CDR3 comprises 14 residues. The CDR3 region has the DNA TGTGCCAGCAGCTTTGGGACAGGACATCAGCCCCAGCATTTT. Translated, it gives CASSFGTGHQPQHF.

This clone was recorded once. The chain combines TRBV5-1 with TRBJ2-1; 10 bases are a match to TRBD2. This CDR3 spans 16 amino acids. The germline V gene encodes CDR1 SGHRS and CDR2 YFSETQ. V shed 3 bases, J shed 4 bases, and the junction held 7 bases outside the gene matches. The CDR3 region is CASSSSLAGAYNEQFF. DNA of the CDR3: TGCGCCAGCAGCTCCTCTCTAGCGGGGGCGTACAATGAGCAGTTCTTC.

The chain's CDR3 is CASSEGGELFF. The CDR3 DNA follows: TGTGCCAGCTCGGAGGGGGGGGAGCTGTTTTTT. The rearrangement joins TRBV11-2 to TRBJ2-2; a possible D gene is TRBD2 (6 bases). Deletions cut 8 bases from V and 8 bases from J, with 9 bases between. This CDR3 region has 11 residues. Germline lookup yields CDR1 SGHAT and CDR2 FQNNGV.

The chain combines TRBV19 with TRBJ2-7, with TRBD1 matching 12 bases. V shed 5 bases, J shed 5 bases, and the junction held 13 bases outside the gene matches. Germline assignment: CDR1 LNHDA and CDR2 SQIVND (reference sequence). The CDR3 extends over 17 amino acids. The CDR3 region has the DNA TGTGCCAGTAGTGCTTCCGGGACAGGGGGCTTCACCAACGAGCAGTACTTC. This encodes CASSASGTGGFTNEQYF.

The chain uses TRBV7-2 and TRBJ1-2; the match to TRBD1 covers 12 bases. The CDR3 has 14 amino acids. The ends lost 5 bases at V and 7 bases at J; junction bases unmatched: 5. Germline CDR1 reads SGHTA; CDR2 reads FQGNSA. This CDR3 reads CASSQGTGGLGYTF. The DNA for the CDR3 is TGTGCCAGCAGCCAAGGGACAGGGGGCCTTGGCTACACCTTC.

This clone was counted between two and nine times. This sequence joins TRBV19 and TRBJ1-3; TRBD1 is a possible D gene (6 bases). The CDR3 contains 17 residues. Germline loops: CDR1 LNHDA, CDR2 SQIVND (reference sequence). Trimming stripped 3 bases from V and 0 bases from J, with 15 bases between. This CDR3 reads CASSMGAGRYSGNTIYF. As DNA, the CDR3 is TGTGCCAGTAGTATGGGGGCAGGACGTTACTCTGGAAACACCATATATTTT.

This chain links TRBV23-1 with TRBJ2-2, with 7 bases identical to TRBD1. TRBV23-1 is flagged as an ORF with uncertain function. CDR3 length equals 14 residues. The J segment lost 9 bases and the V segment lost 8 bases, leaving 12 bases of the junction unmatched. The CDR3 is CASRRGPKRRELFF. In nucleotides, the CDR3 is TGCGCCAGCCGAAGGGGGCCCAAGCGCAGGGAGCTGTTTTTT.

In its sample, this clone was seen once. This sequence joins TRBV5-6 and TRBJ2-7, with 7 bases lining up with TRBD1. Trimming removed 5 bases from V and 2 bases from J; junction bases left unmatched: 19. The germline V gene has CDR1 SGHDT and CDR2 YYEEEE. CDR3 length: 18 residues. The CDR3, as DNA: TGTGCCAGCAGGAAGTGGGACAGAGATGACCTAAATACCTACGAGCAGTACTTC. It specifies CASRKWDRDDLNTYEQYF.

V usage is TRBV4-1 and J usage is TRBJ2-1, with D perhaps matching TRBD2 (5 bases). Trimming shortened V by 4 bases and J by 6 bases, and 10 bases separated the two germline ends. The germline CDR1 and CDR2 sequences are MGHRA and YSYEKL. The CDR3 loop spans 13 amino acids. CDR3 coding DNA: TGCGCCAGCAGCCGGAACGGAGGCAATGAGCAGTTCTTC. It translates to CASSRNGGNEQFF.

This chain joins TRBV11-2 and TRBJ2-2; tentative D call: TRBD1 (7 bases). The V end was cut by 5 bases, the J end by 6 bases, with 19 bases between. The germline gives CDR1 SGHAT, CDR2 FQNNGV. CDR3 length: 16 residues. As DNA, the CDR3 is TGTGCCAGCAGCCTGACAGGGAACAAGCGGGCCGGGGAGCTGTTTTTT. Encoded protein: CASSLTGNKRAGELFF.

The genes are TRBV27 and TRBJ1-4, with D perhaps TRBD1 (5 bases). V was cut by 0 bases and J by 4 bases, with 9 bases left in between. Germline CDR1 and CDR2: MNHEY and SMNVEV (reference sequence). The CDR3 runs to 15 residues. CDR3: CASSLSGGFNEKLFF. The DNA for the CDR3 is TGTGCCAGCAGTTTATCGGGGGGGTTTAATGAAAAACTGTTTTTT.

The chain carries TRBV5-1 and TRBJ2-5; possibly TRBD1 for D (6 bases). CDR3 length: 14 amino acids. The germline V gene has CDR1 SGHRS and CDR2 YFSETQ. V shed 7 bases and J shed 5 bases, with 18 bases lying between them. In DNA form, the CDR3 reads TGCGCCAGCGGGCTTCAGGGGACAAGGGAGACCCAGTACTTC. Protein sequence: CASGLQGTRETQYF. The full variable domain, with the rest looked up from reference TRBV5-1 and TRBJ2-5, is KAGVTQTPRYLIKTRGQQVTLSCSPISGHRSVSWYQQTPGQGLQFLFEYFSETQRNKGNFPGRFSGRQFSNSRSEMNVSTLELGDSALYLCASGLQGTRETQYFGPGTRLLVL.

This chain connects TRBV14 to TRBJ2-1, with 7 bases that match TRBD2. Trimming at V came to 3 bases and at J to 8 bases, leaving 16 bases not matched to a gene. The CDR3 spans 17 residues. Germline V gives CDR1 SGHDN, CDR2 FVKESK. Written as DNA, the CDR3 is TGTGCCAGCAGCCACGTTACCGGACTAGTTCTAGGCCATGAGCAGTTCTTC. Protein: CASSHVTGLVLGHEQFF.